These T cell receptor beta chains were read from a single sample in a study of blood T cell repertoires in COVID-19. TCRdb's copy holds only in-frame clones and misses some; the assay was immunoSEQ multiplex PCR. Seen here are under 500,000 clones, around 91% observed once, and the top ten hold roughly 1.1%. Sequencing used PBMCs or T cells enriched from blood (not recorded which). The receptors derive from a man aged 25-45 years who had recovered from COVID-19. Each CDR3 is given with its conserved first and last residue.

v_gene	j_gene	CDR3aa
TRBV9	TRBJ1-5	CASSLGTGKQPQHF
TRBV14	TRBJ2-7	CASSQDWRGGQYF
TRBV30	TRBJ1-6	CAWKAGNASPLHF
TRBV12-3/TRBV12-4	TRBJ2-3	CASKLAGVGTQYF
TRBV30	TRBJ2-3	CAWSIASTDTQYF
TRBV25-1	TRBJ2-7	CASSEPGSSYEQYF
TRBV10-3	TRBJ1-2	CAISESQGAFLF
TRBV27	TRBJ2-1	CASSAGLAGSNEQFF
TRBV30	TRBJ1-4	CAWTPSTNEKLFF
TRBV28	TRBJ2-7	CASSLWTGELDGEQYF
TRBV28	TRBJ2-7	CASSLLSYEQYF
TRBV9	TRBJ2-4	CASSVGPGLGGIQYF
TRBV6-5	TRBJ2-2	CASSYREGLGTGELFF
TRBV10-3	TRBJ2-2	CAISGGTGVTGELFF
TRBV27	TRBJ2-7	CASSLLAGKSYEQYF
TRBV4-1	TRBJ1-5	CASSQGEDRAIGNQPQHF
TRBV25-1	TRBJ2-4	CASSNSGEGDIQYF
TRBV10-3	TRBJ2-2	CAIRGGTGELFF
TRBV5-4	TRBJ2-5	CASSQRLAGEKETQYF
TRBV6-5	TRBJ1-3	CASSYDDTGTGNTIYF
TRBV2	TRBJ2-5	CASSVKSGGEETQYF
TRBV6-5	TRBJ2-1	CASRPGTSAYNEQFF
TRBV9	TRBJ2-1	CASSVARGSRNEQFF
TRBV10-3	TRBJ2-5	CAISESVTGQETQYF
TRBV15	TRBJ2-5	CATSRDNAETQYF
TRBV11-3	TRBJ2-1	CASSFGGSSYNEQFF
TRBV2	TRBJ2-3	CASNLAGPTDTQYF
TRBV5-1	TRBJ2-5	CASSLSGTSGQIQETQYF
TRBV2	TRBJ1-2	CASSGGRLGYGYTF
TRBV12-3/TRBV12-4	TRBJ2-7	CASTPSLAGEQYF
TRBV7-2	TRBJ1-5	CASSLVVADYQPQHF
TRBV5-1	TRBJ2-1	CASSLSYNEQFF
TRBV7-9	TRBJ2-7	CASSQTDSEQYF
TRBV24-1	TRBJ2-1	CATSDFAGGPNEQFF
TRBV13	TRBJ2-5	CASSLAPLETQYF
TRBV25-1	TRBJ1-3	CASRDNLSGNTIYF
TRBV7-9	TRBJ2-2	CASRTNPDRGRTGELFF
TRBV7-8	TRBJ2-7	CASSSRTGAYEQYF
TRBV20-1	TRBJ2-7	CSASHRAYEQYF
TRBV19	TRBJ1-2	CASSQTGNYGYTF
TRBV4-2	TRBJ2-7	CASSLERRRGISYGQYF
TRBV11-3	TRBJ2-1	CASSVDRGNEQFF
TRBV5-1	TRBJ2-1	CASSLLLAGGGYNEQFF
TRBV7-9	TRBJ1-4	CASSLGGGEGKLFF
TRBV28	TRBJ2-1	CASSFGGLGQFF
TRBV5-6	TRBJ1-6	CASSPRGYVNSPLHF
TRBV6-2/TRBV6-3	TRBJ2-2	CASSGQGAGELFF
TRBV28	TRBJ2-1	CASNRDRVGNEQFF
TRBV21-1	TRBJ1-2	CASSGRGAANYGYTF
TRBV2	TRBJ2-7	CASSEALSGNNYEQYF
TRBV28	TRBJ2-1	CASRARVLAARSYNEQFF
TRBV6-5	TRBJ1-5	CASMVQGYGNQPQHF
TRBV3-1/TRBV3-2	TRBJ1-6	CASSQGLRRGRSGSPLHF
TRBV18	TRBJ2-7	CASSPREGLAGGEQYF
TRBV7-9	TRBJ1-3	CASSRGGNTIYF
TRBV5-6	TRBJ2-6	CASSLGAAGANVLTF
TRBV7-2	TRBJ2-5	CASQGRTSGIETQYF
TRBV29-1	TRBJ2-5	CSVEGSGLIETQYF
TRBV4-1	TRBJ1-1	CASSQAGGREAFF